This T cell receptor (beta chain) was obtained from a study of blood T cells in healthy people across ages. The V gene's germline CDR1 is MNHNS and CDR2 SASEGT. The CDR3 extends over 14 amino acids. Trimming shortened V by 2 bases and J by 0 bases, and 7 bases separated the two germline ends. A J-beta primer mix and a sample-barcoded 5' primer were used in a second PCR of about 7 to 12 cycles. Each CDR3 protein gets one entry after TCRdb re-called the 5' RACE reads with MiXCR. The table includes over 1,300,000 distinct CDR3 sequences, around 59% detected once. The sequenced sample consisted of blood. The chain is built from TRBV6-1 and TRBJ1-1; D gene unclear. This clonotype was sampled from a young man in good health. The CDR3, as DNA: TGTGCCAGCAGTGAAATGGGTGTGAACACTGAAGCTTTCTTT. As protein: CASSEMGVNTEAFF.